The 9 T cell receptor beta chains listed next were all sequenced from one sample in a study of technical replicates of blood from a few donors. Generated by immunoSEQ multiplex PCR, the TCRdb table keeps only in-frame clones and is missing some. The table records around 83,000 clones, 94% of them present only once. The sequencing sample was made of T cells isolated from PBMCs. Source of these receptors: a human donor in good health.

This clone was recorded only once. J is TRBJ2-1 and V is TRBV19; D is possibly TRBD1 (6 bases). The CDR3 runs 14 residues. Trimming took off 6 bases at V and 0 bases at J, with 9 bases between the two ends. Germline loops: CDR1 LNHDA, CDR2 SQIVND (reference sequence). CDR3 amino acids: CASRQGNSYNEQFF. The CDR3 region has the DNA TGTGCCAGTAGACAGGGTAACTCCTACAATGAGCAGTTCTTC.

This chain joins TRBV27 and TRBJ2-7; a possible D gene is TRBD2 (6 bases). V was clipped by 3 bases and J by 1 base, with 7 bases between them. The CDR3 length is 13 residues. CDR1 MNHEY and CDR2 SMNVEV come from the germline V gene (reference sequence). For the CDR3, the DNA is TGTGCCAGCAGTTTGCTAGCGTCCTACGAGCAGTACTTC. This translates into CASSLLASYEQYF.

V gene TRBV7-6 combines with J gene TRBJ2-3; D gene unclear. This CDR3 is 15 amino acids long. The germline V gene has CDR1 SGHVS and CDR2 FNYEAQ. The V end lost 5 bases, the J end lost 2 bases, and 14 bases lay between the germline ends. CDR3 amino acids: CASSPGMSDTDTQYF. CDR3 DNA: TGTGCCAGCAGCCCTGGTATGAGTGACACAGATACGCAGTATTTT.

This clone was observed once. This chain uses TRBV5-1 with TRBJ1-2; D possibly corresponds to TRBD1 (5 bases). The germline gives CDR1 SGHRS, CDR2 YFSETQ. The CDR3 has 13 residues. V gave up 0 bases and J gave up 4 bases, with 7 bases separating them. The CDR3 sequence: CASSLGQPYGYTF. In nucleotides, the CDR3 is TGCGCCAGCAGCTTGGGACAGCCCTATGGCTACACCTTC.

The chain couples TRBV7-9 to TRBJ2-7, with TRBD1 matching 8 bases. The CDR3 is 15 residues long. Germline CDR1 reads SEHNR; CDR2 reads FQNEAQ (reference sequence). The trim removed 6 bases at V and 7 bases at J, leaving 14 bases unmatched. The CDR3 region has the DNA TGTGCCAGCAGGGGGCGAGACAGGGGTGTCGGTGAGCAGTACTTC. Its protein product is CASRGRDRGVGEQYF. Variable domain in full (rest from reference TRBV7-9 and TRBJ2-7): DTGVSQNPRHKITKRGQNVTFRCDPISEHNRLYWYRQTLGQGPEFLTYFQNEAQLEKSRLLSDRFSAERPKGSFSTLEIQRTEQGDSAMYLCASRGRDRGVGEQYFGPGTRLTVT.

This chain connects TRBV7-9 to TRBJ2-7; 8 bases align to TRBD1. Trimming cost V 3 bases and J 4 bases; bases outside gene matches: 5. The CDR3 is made up of 14 amino acids. In germline, CDR1 is SEHNR, CDR2 FQNEAQ (reference sequence). The CDR3 DNA is TGTGCCAGCAGCTTGAACAGGGGGAAGTACGAGCAGTACTTC. Its translation: CASSLNRGKYEQYF.

This clone appeared once. The chain couples TRBV25-1 to TRBJ1-4, with 9 bases fitting TRBD1. The length of the CDR3 is 17 residues. Per germline, CDR1 MGHDK and CDR2 SYGVNS. The V and J ends lost 1 base and 1 base, in that order; junction bases with no gene match: 4. The CDR3 coding sequence is TGTGCCAGCAGTGAATGGGACAGGGAGCAAACTAATGAAAAACTGTTTTTT. Its protein product is CASSEWDREQTNEKLFF.

The chain employs TRBV7-2 and TRBJ2-2; 11 bases are shared with TRBD1. V shed 3 bases, J shed 5 bases, and the junction held 5 bases outside the gene matches. Germline V CDR1 and CDR2: SGHTA, FQGNSA. The CDR3 has 16 residues. For the CDR3, the DNA is TGTGCCAGCAGCTTCGGGACAGGGGGTAGGACCGGGGAGCTGTTTTTT. It codes for CASSFGTGGRTGELFF.

The chain couples TRBV29-1 to TRBJ1-2, with 7 bases that match TRBD1. Unmatched junction bases numbered 8, after V lost 7 bases and J lost 6 bases. The CDR3 has 12 residues. The germline gives CDR1 SQVTM, CDR2 ANQGSEA. CDR3 coding DNA: TGCAGCGCCGCCAAGGGGGCGCATGGCTACACCTTC. As protein: CSAAKGAHGYTF.